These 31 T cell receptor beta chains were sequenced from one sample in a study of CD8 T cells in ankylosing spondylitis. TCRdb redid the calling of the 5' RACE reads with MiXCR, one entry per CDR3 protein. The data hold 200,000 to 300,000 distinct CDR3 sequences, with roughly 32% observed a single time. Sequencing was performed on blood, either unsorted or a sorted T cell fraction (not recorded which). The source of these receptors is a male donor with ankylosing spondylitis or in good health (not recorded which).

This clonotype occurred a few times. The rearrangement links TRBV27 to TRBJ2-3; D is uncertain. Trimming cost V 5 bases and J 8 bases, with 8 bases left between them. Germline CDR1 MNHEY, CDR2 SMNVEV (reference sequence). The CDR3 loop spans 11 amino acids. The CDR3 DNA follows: TGTGCCAGCAGTGCACCGGTTACGCAGTATTTT. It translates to CASSAPVTQYF.

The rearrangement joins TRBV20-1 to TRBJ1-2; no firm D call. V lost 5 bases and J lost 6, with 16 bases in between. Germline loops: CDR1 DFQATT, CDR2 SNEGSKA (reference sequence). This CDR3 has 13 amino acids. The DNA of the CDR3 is TGCAGTGCTCCGACCCTCCTAGAGGATGGCTACACCTTC. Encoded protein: CSAPTLLEDGYTF.

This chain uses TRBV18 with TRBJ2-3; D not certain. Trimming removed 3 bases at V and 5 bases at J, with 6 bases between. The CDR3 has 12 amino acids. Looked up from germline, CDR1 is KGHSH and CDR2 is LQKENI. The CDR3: CASSPEGDTQYF. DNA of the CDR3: TGTGCCAGCTCACCGGAAGGAGATACGCAGTATTTT. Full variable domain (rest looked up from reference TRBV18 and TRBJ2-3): NAGVMQNPRHLVRRRGQEARLRCSPMKGHSHVYWYRQLPEEGLKFMVYLQKENIIDESGMPKERFSAEFPKEGPSILRIQQVVRGDSAAYFCASSPEGDTQYFGPGTRLTVL.

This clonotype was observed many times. CDR3 sequence: CSAMTSGGTSEQYF. In DNA form, the CDR3 reads TGCAGTGCTATGACTAGCGGGGGGACTAGCGAGCAGTACTTC. The chain employs TRBV20-1 and TRBJ2-7, with 13 bases aligning to TRBD2. Germline CDR1 reads DFQATT; CDR2 reads SNEGSKA (reference sequence). The length of the CDR3 is 14 residues. V shed 4 bases, J shed 6 bases, and the junction held 6 bases outside the gene matches.

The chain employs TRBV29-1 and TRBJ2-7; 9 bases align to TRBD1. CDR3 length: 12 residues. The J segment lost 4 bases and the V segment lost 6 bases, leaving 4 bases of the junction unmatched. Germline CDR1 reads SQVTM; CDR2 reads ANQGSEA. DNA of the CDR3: TGCAGCGTCTACGGGACAGGGTACGAGCAGTACTTC. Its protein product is CSVYGTGYEQYF.

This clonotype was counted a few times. The CDR3: CSARARAVDNQPQHF. CDR3 bases: TGCAGTGCTAGAGCCCGGGCGGTCGACAATCAGCCCCAGCATTTT. The chain has TRBV20-1 and TRBJ1-5, with D hard to call. V lost 1 base to trimming and J lost 3 bases, with 13 bases between them. The CDR3 spans 15 residues. The V gene's germline CDR1 is DFQATT and CDR2 SNEGSKA (reference sequence).

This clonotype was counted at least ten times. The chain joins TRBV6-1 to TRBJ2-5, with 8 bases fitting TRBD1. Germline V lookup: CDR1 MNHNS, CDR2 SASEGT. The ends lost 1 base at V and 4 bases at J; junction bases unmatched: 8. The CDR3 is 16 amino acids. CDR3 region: CASSEDSGTGGETQYF. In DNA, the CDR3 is TGTGCCAGCAGTGAAGATTCGGGGACAGGCGGAGAGACCCAGTACTTC.

CDR3 loop: CASSPPLRGTDTQYF. CDR3 in DNA: TGTGCCAGCTCACCACCTTTGAGGGGAACAGATACGCAGTATTTT. This chain uses TRBV18 with TRBJ2-3; perhaps D is TRBD1 or TRBD2 (5 bases each). The CDR3 is made up of 15 amino acids. V gave up 0 bases and J gave up 3 bases, with 10 bases separating them. CDR1 KGHSH and CDR2 LQKENI come from the germline V gene. The variable domain in full, completed from reference TRBV18 and TRBJ2-3, reads NAGVMQNPRHLVRRRGQEARLRCSPMKGHSHVYWYRQLPEEGLKFMVYLQKENIIDESGMPKERFSAEFPKEGPSILRIQQVVRGDSAAYFCASSPPLRGTDTQYFGPGTRLTVL.

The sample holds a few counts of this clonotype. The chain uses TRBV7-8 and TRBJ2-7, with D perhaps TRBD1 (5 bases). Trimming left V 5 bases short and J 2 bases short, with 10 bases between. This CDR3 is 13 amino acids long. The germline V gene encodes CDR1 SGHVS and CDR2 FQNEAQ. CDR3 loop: CASSLQVTYEQYF. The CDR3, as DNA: TGTGCCAGCAGCCTACAGGTAACCTACGAGCAGTACTTC.

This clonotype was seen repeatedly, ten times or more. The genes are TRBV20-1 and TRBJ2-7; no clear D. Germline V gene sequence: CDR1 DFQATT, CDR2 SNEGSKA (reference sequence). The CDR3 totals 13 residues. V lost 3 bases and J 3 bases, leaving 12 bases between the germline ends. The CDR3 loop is CSARRPAIYEQYF. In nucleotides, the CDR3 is TGCAGTGCTAGGCGTCCGGCCATCTACGAGCAGTACTTC.

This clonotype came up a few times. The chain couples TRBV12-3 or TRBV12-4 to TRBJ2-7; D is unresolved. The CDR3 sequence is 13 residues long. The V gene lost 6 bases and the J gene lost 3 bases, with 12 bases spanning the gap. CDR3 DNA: TGTGCCAGCAGCCAGTGGCTCGGCTACGAGCAGTACTTC. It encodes CASSQWLGYEQYF.

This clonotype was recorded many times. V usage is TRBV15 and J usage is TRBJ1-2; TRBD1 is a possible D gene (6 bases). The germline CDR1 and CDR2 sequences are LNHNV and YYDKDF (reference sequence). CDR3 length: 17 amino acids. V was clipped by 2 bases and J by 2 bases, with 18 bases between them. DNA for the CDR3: TGTGCCACCAGCAGAACAGGGAAACCTAACCCAAACTATGGCTACACCTTC. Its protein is CATSRTGKPNPNYGYTF.

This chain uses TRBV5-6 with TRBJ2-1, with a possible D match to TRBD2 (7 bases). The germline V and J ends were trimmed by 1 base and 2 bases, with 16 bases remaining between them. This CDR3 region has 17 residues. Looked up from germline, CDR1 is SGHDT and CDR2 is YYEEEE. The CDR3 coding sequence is TGTGCCAGCAGCTTGTTAGCCCGGGGGGCCCCCTACAATGAGCAGTTCTTC. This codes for CASSLLARGAPYNEQFF.

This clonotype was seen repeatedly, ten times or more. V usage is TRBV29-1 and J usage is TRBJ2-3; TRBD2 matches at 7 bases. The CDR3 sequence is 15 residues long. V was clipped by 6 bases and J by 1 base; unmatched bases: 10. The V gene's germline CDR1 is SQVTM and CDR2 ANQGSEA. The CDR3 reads CSVGATGGGTDTQYF. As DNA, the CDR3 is TGCAGCGTAGGGGCGACGGGGGGTGGCACAGATACGCAGTATTTT.

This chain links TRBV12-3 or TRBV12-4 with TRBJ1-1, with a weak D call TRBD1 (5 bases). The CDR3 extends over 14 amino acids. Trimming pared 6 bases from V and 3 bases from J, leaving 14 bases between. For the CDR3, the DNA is TGTGCCAGCAGGGGGGAATATTGGGACACTGAAGCTTTCTTT. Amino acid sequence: CASRGEYWDTEAFF.

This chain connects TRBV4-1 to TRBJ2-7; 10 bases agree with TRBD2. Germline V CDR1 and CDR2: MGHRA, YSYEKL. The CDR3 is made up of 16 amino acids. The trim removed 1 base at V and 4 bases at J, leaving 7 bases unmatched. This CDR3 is CASSQVSGGALYEQYF. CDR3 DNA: TGCGCCAGCAGCCAAGTCAGCGGGGGGGCTTTGTACGAGCAGTACTTC.

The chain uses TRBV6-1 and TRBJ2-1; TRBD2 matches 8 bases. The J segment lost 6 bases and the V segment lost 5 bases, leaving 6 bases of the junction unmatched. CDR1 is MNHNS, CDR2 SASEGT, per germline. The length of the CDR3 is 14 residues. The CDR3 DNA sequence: TGTGCCAGCAGTAGCATCGGGGGGGCCAATGAGCAGTTCTTC. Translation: CASSSIGGANEQFF.

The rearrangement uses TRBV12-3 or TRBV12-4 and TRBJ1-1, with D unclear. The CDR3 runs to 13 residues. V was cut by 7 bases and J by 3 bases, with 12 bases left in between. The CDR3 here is CASTLDGYTEAFF. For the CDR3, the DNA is TGTGCCAGCACCTTGGACGGCTACACTGAAGCTTTCTTT.

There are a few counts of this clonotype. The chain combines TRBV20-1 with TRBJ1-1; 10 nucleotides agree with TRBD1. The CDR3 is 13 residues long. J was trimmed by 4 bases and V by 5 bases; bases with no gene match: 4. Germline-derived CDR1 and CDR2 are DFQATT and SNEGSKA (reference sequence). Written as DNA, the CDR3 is TGCAGTGCTCATGGACAGGGGGTCACTGAAGCTTTCTTT. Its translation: CSAHGQGVTEAFF.

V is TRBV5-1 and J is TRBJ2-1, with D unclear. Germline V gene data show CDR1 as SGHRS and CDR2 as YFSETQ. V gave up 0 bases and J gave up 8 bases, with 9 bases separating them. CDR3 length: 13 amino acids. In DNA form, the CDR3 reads TGCGCCAGCAGCTTGGGGGTTGATGATGAGCAGTTCTTC. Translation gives CASSLGVDDEQFF.

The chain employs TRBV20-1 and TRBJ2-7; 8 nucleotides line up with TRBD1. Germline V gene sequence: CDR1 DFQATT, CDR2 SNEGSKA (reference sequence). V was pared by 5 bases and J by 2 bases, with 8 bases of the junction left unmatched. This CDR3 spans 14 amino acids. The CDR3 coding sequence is TGCAGTGCTGAACGGACAGGGATCCCCTACGAGCAGTACTTC. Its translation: CSAERTGIPYEQYF.

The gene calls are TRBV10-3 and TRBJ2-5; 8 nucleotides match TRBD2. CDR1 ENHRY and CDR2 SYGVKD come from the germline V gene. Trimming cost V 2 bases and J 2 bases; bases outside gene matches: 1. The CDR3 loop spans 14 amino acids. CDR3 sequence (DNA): TGTGCCATCAGTGAGGCTAGCGGGCAAGAGACCCAGTACTTC. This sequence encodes CAISEASGQETQYF.

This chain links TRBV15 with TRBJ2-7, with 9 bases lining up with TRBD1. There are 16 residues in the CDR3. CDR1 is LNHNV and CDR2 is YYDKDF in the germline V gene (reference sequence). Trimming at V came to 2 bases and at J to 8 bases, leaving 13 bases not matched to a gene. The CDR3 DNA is TGTGCCACCAGCAGACCCGGGACAGGGACCCTACGGAAGCAGTACTTC. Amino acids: CATSRPGTGTLRKQYF.

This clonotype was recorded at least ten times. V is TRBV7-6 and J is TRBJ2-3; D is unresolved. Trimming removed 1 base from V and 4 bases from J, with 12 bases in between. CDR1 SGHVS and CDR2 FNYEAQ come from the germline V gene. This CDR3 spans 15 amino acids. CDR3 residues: CASSLGSRRADTQYF. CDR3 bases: TGTGCCAGCAGCTTAGGTTCCAGGCGCGCAGATACGCAGTATTTT.

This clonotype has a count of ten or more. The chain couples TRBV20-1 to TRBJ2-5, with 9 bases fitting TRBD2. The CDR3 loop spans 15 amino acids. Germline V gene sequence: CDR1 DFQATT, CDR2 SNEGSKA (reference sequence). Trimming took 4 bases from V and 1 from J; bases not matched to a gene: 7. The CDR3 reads CSANPLAGIQETQYF. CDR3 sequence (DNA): TGCAGTGCTAACCCCCTAGCGGGGATCCAAGAGACCCAGTACTTC.

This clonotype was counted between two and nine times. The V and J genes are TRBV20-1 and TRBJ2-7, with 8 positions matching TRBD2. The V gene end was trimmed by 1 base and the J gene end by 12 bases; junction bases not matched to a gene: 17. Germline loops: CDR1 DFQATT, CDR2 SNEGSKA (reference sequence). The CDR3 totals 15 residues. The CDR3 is CSARAAAGTRFDLYF. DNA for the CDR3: TGCAGTGCTAGAGCCGCCGCCGGGACTAGATTTGATCTGTACTTC.

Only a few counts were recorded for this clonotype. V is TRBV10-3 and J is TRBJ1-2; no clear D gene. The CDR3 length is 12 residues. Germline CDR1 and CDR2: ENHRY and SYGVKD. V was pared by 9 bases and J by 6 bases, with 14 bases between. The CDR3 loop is CAIWSGEDGYTF. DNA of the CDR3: TGTGCCATTTGGTCGGGAGAGGATGGCTACACCTTC.

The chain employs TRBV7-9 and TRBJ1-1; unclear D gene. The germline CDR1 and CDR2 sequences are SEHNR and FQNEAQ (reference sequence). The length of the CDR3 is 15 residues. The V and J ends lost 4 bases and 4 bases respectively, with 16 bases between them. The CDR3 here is CASSYVMVGSTEAFF. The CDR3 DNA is TGTGCCAGCAGCTACGTGATGGTGGGGAGCACTGAAGCTTTCTTT.

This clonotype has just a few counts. In DNA form, the CDR3 reads TGTGCCAGCAGCCCGGCGGGGAGCTCCTACGAGCAGTACTTC. This gives the protein CASSPAGSSYEQYF. The chain employs TRBV12-3 or TRBV12-4 and TRBJ2-7; weak D call: TRBD2 (6 bases). Trimming left V 6 bases short and J 0 bases short, with 12 bases between. CDR3 length: 14 amino acids.

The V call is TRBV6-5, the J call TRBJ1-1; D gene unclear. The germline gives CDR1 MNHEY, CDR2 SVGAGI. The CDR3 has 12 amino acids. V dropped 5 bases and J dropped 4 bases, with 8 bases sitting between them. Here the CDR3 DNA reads TGTGCCAGCAGTGAACTCGGCACTGAAGCTTTCTTT. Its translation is CASSELGTEAFF.

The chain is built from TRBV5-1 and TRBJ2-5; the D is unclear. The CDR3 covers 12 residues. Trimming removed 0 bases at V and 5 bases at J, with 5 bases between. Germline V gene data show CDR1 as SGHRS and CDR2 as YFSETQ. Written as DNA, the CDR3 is TGCGCCAGCAGCTTGGCCGCCGAGACCCAGTACTTC. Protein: CASSLAAETQYF.